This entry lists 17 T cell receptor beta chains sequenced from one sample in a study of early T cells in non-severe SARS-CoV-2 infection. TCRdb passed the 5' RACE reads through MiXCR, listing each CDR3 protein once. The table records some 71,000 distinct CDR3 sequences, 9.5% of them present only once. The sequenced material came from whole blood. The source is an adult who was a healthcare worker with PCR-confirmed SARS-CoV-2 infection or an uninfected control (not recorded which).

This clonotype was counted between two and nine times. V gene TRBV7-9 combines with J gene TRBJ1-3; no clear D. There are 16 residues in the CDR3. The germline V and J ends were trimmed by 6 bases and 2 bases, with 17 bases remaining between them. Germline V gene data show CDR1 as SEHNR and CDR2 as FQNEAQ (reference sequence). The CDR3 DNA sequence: TGTGCCAGCAGTCTCGAGCCGGGATCTGCTGGAAACACCATATATTTT. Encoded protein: CASSLEPGSAGNTIYF.

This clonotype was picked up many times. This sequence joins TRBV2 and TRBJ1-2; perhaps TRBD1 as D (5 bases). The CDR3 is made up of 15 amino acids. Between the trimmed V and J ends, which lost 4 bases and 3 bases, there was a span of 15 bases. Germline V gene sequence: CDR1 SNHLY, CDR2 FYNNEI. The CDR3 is CASSGREAGDYGYTF. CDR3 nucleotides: TGTGCCAGCAGTGGTCGGGAGGCGGGGGACTATGGCTACACCTTC.

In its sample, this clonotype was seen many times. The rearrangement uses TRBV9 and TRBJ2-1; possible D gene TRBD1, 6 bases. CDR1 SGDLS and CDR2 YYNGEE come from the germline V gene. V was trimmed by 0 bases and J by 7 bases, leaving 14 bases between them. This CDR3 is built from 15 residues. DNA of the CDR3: TGTGCCAGCAGCGTAGCGGCAGGGGTGATAAATGAGCAGTTCTTC. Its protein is CASSVAAGVINEQFF.

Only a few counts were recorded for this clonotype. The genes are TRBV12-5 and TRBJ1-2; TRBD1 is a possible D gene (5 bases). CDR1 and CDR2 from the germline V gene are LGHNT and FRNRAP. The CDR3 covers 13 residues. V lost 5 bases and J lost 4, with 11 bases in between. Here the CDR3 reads CASGGAHRYGYTF. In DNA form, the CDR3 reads TGTGCTAGTGGTGGGGCCCACCGCTATGGCTACACCTTC.

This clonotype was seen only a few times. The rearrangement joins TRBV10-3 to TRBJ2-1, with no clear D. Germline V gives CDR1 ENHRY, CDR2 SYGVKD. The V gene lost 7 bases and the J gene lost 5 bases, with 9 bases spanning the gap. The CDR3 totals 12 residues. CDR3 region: CAIKQPNNEQFF. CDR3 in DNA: TGTGCCATCAAACAGCCCAACAATGAGCAGTTCTTC.

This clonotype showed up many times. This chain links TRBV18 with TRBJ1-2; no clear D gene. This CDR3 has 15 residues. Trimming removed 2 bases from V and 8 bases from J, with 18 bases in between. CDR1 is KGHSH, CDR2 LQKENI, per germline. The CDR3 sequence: CASSPITLDVSGYTF. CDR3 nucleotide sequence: TGTGCCAGCTCACCAATCACCTTGGATGTGAGCGGCTACACCTTC.

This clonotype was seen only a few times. CDR3 sequence: CASSYVPQRNSYNEQFF. As DNA, the CDR3 is TGTGCCAGCAGTTACGTCCCGCAGCGGAACTCCTACAATGAGCAGTTCTTC. This chain joins TRBV6-2 or TRBV6-3 and TRBJ2-1; weak D call: TRBD2 (5 bases). Germline CDR1 MNHEY, CDR2 SVGEGT. V was shortened by 2 bases and J by 0 bases, with 14 bases between the two germline ends. The CDR3 sequence is 17 residues long.

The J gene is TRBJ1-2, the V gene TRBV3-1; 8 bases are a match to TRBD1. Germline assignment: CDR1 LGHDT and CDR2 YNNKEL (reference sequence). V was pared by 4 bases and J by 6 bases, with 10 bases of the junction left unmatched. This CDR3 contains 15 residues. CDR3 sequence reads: CASSRGQGGFDGYTF. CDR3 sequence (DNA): TGTGCCAGCAGCCGTGGACAGGGCGGCTTTGATGGCTACACCTTC. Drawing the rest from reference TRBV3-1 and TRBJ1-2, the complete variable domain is DTAVSQTPKYLVTQMGNDKSIKCEQNLGHDTMYWYKQDSKKFLKIMFSYNNKELIINETVPNRFSPKSPDKAHLNLHINSLELGDSAVYFCASSRGQGGFDGYTFGSGTRLTVV.

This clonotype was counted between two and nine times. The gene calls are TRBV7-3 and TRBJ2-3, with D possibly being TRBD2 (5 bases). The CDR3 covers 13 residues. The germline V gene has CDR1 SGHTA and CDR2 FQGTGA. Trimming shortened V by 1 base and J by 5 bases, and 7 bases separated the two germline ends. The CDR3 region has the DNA TGTGCCAGCAGCTTAAATAGCGAAGATACGCAGTATTTT. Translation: CASSLNSEDTQYF.

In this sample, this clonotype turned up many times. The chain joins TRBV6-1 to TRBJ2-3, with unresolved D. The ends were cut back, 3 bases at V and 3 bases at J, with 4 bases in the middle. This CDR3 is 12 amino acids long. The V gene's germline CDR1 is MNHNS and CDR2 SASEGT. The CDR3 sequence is CASSDSTDTQYF. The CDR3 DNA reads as TGTGCCAGCAGTGACAGTACAGATACGCAGTATTTT.

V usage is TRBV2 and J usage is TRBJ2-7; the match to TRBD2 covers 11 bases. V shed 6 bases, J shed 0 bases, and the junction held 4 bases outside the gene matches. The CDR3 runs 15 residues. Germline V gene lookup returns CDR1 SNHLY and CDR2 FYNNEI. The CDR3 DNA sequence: TGTGCCAGCAGCGTGACTAGCGGGGACTCCTACGAGCAGTACTTC. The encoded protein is CASSVTSGDSYEQYF.

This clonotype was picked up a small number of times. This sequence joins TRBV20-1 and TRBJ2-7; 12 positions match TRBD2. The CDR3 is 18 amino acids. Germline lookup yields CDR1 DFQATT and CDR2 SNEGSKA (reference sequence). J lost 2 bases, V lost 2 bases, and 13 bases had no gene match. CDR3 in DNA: TGCAGTGCTAGACCAGGGACTAGCGGGCGCACCCGTCCCTACGAGCAGTACTTC. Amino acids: CSARPGTSGRTRPYEQYF.

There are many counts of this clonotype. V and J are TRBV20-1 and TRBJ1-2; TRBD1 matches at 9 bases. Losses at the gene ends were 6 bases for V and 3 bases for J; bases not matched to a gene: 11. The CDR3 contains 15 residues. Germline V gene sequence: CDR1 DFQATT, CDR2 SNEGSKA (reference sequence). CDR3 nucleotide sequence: TGCAGTGCCCGCCCCTACAGGGGGCTAGACTATGGCTACACCTTC. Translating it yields CSARPYRGLDYGYTF.

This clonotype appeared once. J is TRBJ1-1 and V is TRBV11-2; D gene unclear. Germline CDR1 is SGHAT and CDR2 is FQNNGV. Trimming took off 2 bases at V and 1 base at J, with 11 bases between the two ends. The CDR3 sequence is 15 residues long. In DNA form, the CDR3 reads TGTGCCAGCAGCTTACGGTACGTGGGGAACACTGAAGCTTTCTTT. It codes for CASSLRYVGNTEAFF.

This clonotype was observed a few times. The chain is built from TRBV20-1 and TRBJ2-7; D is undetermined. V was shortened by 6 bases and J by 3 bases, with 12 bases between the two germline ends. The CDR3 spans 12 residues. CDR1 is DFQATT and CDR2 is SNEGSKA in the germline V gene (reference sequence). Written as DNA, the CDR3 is TGCAGTGCCCGGGCCATTCTCTACGAGCAGTACTTC. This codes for CSARAILYEQYF.

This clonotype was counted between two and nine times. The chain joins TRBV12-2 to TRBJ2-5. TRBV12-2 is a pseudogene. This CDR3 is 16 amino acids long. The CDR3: CASRLLNAEQQETQYF. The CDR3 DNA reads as TGTGCAAGTCGCTTATTAAACGCAGAACAGCAAGAGACCCAGTACTTC.

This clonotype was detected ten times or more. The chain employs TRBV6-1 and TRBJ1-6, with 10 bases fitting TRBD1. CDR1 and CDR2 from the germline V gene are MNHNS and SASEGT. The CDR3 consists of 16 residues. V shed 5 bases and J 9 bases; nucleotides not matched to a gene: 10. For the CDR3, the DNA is TGTGCCAGCAGTTCTATCTCGACAGGGGGCGGTTCACCCCTCCACTTT. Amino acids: CASSSISTGGGSPLHF.